Listed below are T cell receptor beta chains from one sample, sequenced in a study of beta chain features in type 1 diabetes. The data were produced by immunoSEQ multiplex PCR, yet TCRdb's version contains in-frame clones alone and is incomplete. Of about 360,000 clones listed, 10% to 15% were seen once; the top ten hold roughly 0.017%. The sample consisted of naive CD4+ T cells from blood. The receptors were gathered from a young man in good health. CDR3s include the opening cysteine and the closing phenylalanine or tryptophan. D genes are given only for firm matches. Size tells how often a clone was seen (once, few, many) or the class of an expanded clone, and some rows leave it out.

J,length,size,V,D,DNA,CDR3
TRBJ2-3,14,few,TRBV25-1,NA,TGTGCCAGCAGTGGACTTCAAGGCACAGATACGCAGTATTTT,CASSGLQGTDTQYF
TRBJ1-4,13,few,TRBV28,NA,TGTGCCAGCTGGGACACCCTTAATGAAAAACTGTTTTTT,CASWDTLNEKLFF
TRBJ2-3,18,few,TRBV4-1,NA,TGCGCCAGCAGCCCAGGGTGGGGGCGGACCCCCGGGACAGATACGCAGTATTTT,CASSPGWGRTPGTDTQYF
TRBJ1-5,17,NA,TRBV7-9,NA,TGTGCCAGCAGCTTAGCCGTAGGGGGAATTAGCAATCAGCCCCAGCATTTT,CASSLAVGGISNQPQHF
TRBJ1-5,13,NA,TRBV7-9,NA,TGTGCCAGCGGACTAGAGGGTTATCAGCCCCAGCATTTT,CASGLEGYQPQHF
TRBJ1-1,14,few,TRBV7-9,NA,TGTGCCAGCGGCCTCCTGGAGGGTAATGCTGAAGCTTTCTTT,CASGLLEGNAEAFF
TRBJ2-5,19,NA,TRBV27,TRBD1,TGTGCCAGCACCCCTCGGCCGGCAAACCCTCCGACAGGGCGGGAGACCCAGTACTTC,CASTPRPANPPTGRETQYF
TRBJ2-5,12,few,TRBV29-1,NA,TGCAGCCACCGACAGACCCAAGAGACCCAGTACTTC,CSHRQTQETQYF
TRBJ1-1,13,few,TRBV14,NA,TGTGCCAGCAGCACAGATATGAACACTGAAGCTTTCTTT,CASSTDMNTEAFF
TRBJ2-7,13,NA,TRBV6-5,NA,TGTGCCATCAGTGAACAGCCAGCCTACGAGCAGTACTTC,CAISEQPAYEQYF
TRBJ1-5,13,few,TRBV4-3,NA,TGCGCCAGCAGCCACCAGGGTAATCAGCCCCAGCATTTT,CASSHQGNQPQHF
TRBJ2-3,18,NA,TRBV7-2,TRBD2,TGTGCCAGCAGCCGAGATGGCACTAGCGGTTACCTCCCGGATACGCAGTATTTT,CASSRDGTSGYLPDTQYF
TRBJ2-1,11,NA,TRBV7-2,NA,TGTGCCAGCAGCTCCGGACAGAAGCAGTTCTTC,CASSSGQKQFF
TRBJ2-6,17,NA,TRBV14,NA,TGTGCCAGCAGCCAAGTTCTTTCAGGGTATGGGGCCAACGTCCTGACTTTC,CASSQVLSGYGANVLTF
TRBJ1-2,15,few,TRBV30,TRBD1,TGTGCCTGGAGCCCAACGGGGACAGTTTACTATGGCTACACCTTC,CAWSPTGTVYYGYTF
TRBJ2-7,15,NA,TRBV28,NA,TGTGCCAGCAGTTTTCCCGGGACACCCGCCTACGAGCAGTACTTC,CASSFPGTPAYEQYF
TRBJ2-7,15,NA,TRBV28,TRBD1,TGTGCCAGCAGTTTTCCTACAGGGGGTACCTACGAGCAGTACTTC,CASSFPTGGTYEQYF